The entry below describes one T cell receptor (beta chain). What it binds is unknown. The source of the sample is a study of cytomegalovirus exposure and HLA in healthy donors. Study background: Researchers found that roughly 81% of 398 genotyped donors fell within the Caucasian-associated ancestry cluster. Study-wide points: It was shown in a later analysis that HLA-associated TCR beta chains were more clonally expanded than other, equally common chains.

Deletions cut 5 bases from V and 3 bases from J, with 14 bases between. The CDR3 spans 15 residues. Germline V gene lookup returns CDR1 LNHDA and CDR2 SQIVND (reference sequence). PCR primers comprised 60 Vbeta and 13 Jbeta primers. Using immunoSEQ multiplex PCR, the repertoire was profiled, and TCRdb retains in-frame clones only, with some absent. Among about 200,000 clones listed, 83% were seen once. The chain combines TRBV19 with TRBJ1-5, with D possibly TRBD1 on 6 matching bases. This TCR came from a man aged 40-49 years in good health and CMV-seropositive. The sample taken for sequencing was PBMCs. The CDR3 sequence is CASSADRSFNQPQHF. CDR3 bases: TGTGCCAGTAGTGCTGACAGGTCTTTCAATCAGCCCCAGCATTTT.